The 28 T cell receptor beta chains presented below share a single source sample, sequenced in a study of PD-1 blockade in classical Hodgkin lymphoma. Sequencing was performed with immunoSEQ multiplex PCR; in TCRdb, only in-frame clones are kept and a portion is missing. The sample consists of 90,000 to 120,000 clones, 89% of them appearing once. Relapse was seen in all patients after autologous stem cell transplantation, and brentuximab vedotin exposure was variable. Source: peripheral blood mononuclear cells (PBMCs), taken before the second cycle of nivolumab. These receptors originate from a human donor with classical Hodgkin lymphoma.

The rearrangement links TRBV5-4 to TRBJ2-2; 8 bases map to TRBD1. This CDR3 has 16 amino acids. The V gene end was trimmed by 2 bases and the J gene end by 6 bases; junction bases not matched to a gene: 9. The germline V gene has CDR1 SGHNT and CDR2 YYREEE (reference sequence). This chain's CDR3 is CASSFEDRVKSGELFF. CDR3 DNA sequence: TGTGCCAGCAGCTTTGAGGACAGGGTTAAGTCCGGGGAGCTGTTTTTT.

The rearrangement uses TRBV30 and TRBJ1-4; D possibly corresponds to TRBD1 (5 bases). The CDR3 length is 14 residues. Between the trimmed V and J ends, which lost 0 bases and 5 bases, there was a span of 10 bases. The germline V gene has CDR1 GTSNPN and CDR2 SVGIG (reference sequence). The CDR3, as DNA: TGTGCCTGGAGTGTACCGCCAGGGAATGAAAAACTGTTTTTT. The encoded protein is CAWSVPPGNEKLFF.

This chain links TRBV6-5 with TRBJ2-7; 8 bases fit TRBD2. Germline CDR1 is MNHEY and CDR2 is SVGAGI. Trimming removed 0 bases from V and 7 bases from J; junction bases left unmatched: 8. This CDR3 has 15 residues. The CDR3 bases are TGTGCCAGCAGTTACTCCCTAGCGGGTCTTCGAGAGCAGTACTTC. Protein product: CASSYSLAGLREQYF.

CDR3 in amino acids: CASNTRLAGGLETQYF. The CDR3 DNA reads TGTGCCAGCAACACAAGACTAGCGGGAGGCTTGGAGACCCAGTACTTC. The chain couples TRBV7-2 to TRBJ2-5, with 13 bases fitting TRBD2. Germline loops: CDR1 SGHTA, CDR2 FQGNSA. J gave up 5 bases and V 7 bases, and 10 bases lay outside the gene matches. The CDR3 spans 16 residues.

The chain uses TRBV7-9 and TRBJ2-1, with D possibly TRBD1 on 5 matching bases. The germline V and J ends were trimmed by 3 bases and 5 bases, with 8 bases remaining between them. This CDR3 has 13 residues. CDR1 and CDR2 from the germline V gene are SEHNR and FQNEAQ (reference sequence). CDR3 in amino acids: CASSFQGNNEQFF. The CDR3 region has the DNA TGTGCCAGCAGCTTTCAGGGAAACAATGAGCAGTTCTTC.

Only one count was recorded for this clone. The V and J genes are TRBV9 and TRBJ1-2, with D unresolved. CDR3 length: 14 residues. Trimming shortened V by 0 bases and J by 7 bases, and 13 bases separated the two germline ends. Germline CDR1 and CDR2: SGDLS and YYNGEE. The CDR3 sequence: CASSVEGIGGGYTF. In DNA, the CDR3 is TGTGCCAGCAGCGTAGAGGGCATCGGAGGTGGCTACACCTTC.

CDR3 loop: CASSFGLAGYEQYF. The CDR3 DNA reads as TGTGCCAGCAGTTTTGGACTAGCGGGATACGAGCAGTACTTC. The chain carries TRBV7-9 and TRBJ2-7; 12 nucleotides line up with TRBD2. V gave up 6 bases and J gave up 4 bases; unmatched junction bases: 4. The CDR3 is 14 residues long. Germline V gives CDR1 SEHNR, CDR2 FQNEAQ (reference sequence).

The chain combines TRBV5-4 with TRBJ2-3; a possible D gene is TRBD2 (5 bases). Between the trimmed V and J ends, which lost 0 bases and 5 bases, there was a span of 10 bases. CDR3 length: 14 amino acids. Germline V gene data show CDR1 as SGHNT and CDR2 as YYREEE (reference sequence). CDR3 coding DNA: TGTGCCAGCAGCTTGGGCCTAGCTAGAGATACGCAGTATTTT. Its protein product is CASSLGLARDTQYF.

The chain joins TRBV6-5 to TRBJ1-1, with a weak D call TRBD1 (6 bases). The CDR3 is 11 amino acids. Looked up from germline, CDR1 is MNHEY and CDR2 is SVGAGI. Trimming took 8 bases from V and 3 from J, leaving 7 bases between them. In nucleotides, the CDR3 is TGTGCCAGCGGACAGTACACTGAAGCTTTCTTT. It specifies CASGQYTEAFF.

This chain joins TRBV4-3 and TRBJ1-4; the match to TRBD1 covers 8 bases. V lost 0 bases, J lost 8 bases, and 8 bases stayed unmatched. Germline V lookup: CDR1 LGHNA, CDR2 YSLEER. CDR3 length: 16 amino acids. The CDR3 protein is CASSQDIGQGGEKLFF. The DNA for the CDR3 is TGCGCCAGCAGCCAAGACATAGGACAGGGAGGGGAAAAACTGTTTTTT.

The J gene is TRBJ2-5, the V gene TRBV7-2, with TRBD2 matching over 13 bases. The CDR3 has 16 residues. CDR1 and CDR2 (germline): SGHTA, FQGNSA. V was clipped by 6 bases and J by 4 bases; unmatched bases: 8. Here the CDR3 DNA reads TGTGCCAGCAGATACGAACTAGCGGGAGGGAGAGAGACCCAGTACTTC. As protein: CASRYELAGGRETQYF.

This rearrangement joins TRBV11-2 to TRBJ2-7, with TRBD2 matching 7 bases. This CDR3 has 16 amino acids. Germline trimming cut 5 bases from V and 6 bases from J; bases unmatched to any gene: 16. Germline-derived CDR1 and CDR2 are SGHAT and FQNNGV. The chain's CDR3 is CASSNRILAVGPEQYF. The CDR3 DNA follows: TGTGCCAGCAGCAACAGAATCCTAGCGGTCGGCCCCGAGCAGTACTTC.

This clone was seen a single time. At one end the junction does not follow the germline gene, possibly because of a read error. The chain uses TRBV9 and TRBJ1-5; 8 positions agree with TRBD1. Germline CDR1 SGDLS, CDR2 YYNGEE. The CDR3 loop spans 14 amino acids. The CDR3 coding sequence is TGTGCCAGCAATTCCGACAGGGGCAACCAGCCCCAGCATTTT. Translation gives CASNSDRGNQPQHF.

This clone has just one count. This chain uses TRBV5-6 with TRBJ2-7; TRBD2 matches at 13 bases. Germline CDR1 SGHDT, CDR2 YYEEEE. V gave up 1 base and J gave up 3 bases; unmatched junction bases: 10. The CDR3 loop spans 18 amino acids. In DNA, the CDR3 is TGTGCCAGCAGCTTGTGGTCTTCCGGGACTAGCGGGAACTACGAGCAGTACTTC. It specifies CASSLWSSGTSGNYEQYF.

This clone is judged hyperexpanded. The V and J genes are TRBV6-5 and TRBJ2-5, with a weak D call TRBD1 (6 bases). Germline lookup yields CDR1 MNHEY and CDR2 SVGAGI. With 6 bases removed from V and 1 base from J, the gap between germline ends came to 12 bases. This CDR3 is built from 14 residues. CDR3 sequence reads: CASSSWGPQETQYF. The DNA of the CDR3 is TGTGCCAGCAGCTCCTGGGGGCCCCAAGAGACCCAGTACTTC.

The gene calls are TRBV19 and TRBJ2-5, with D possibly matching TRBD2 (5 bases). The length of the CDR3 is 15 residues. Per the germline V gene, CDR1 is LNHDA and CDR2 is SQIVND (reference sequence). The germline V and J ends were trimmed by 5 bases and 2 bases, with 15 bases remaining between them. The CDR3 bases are TGTGCCAGTAGTTTCGACTATAAGGGACAAGAGACCCAGTACTTC. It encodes CASSFDYKGQETQYF.

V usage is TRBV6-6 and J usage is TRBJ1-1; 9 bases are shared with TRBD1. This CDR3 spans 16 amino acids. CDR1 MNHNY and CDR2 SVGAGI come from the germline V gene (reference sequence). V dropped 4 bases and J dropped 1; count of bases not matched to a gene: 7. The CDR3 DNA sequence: TGTGCCAGCAGTTCCATTCCGGGACAGGGGAACACTGAAGCTTTCTTT. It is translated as CASSSIPGQGNTEAFF.

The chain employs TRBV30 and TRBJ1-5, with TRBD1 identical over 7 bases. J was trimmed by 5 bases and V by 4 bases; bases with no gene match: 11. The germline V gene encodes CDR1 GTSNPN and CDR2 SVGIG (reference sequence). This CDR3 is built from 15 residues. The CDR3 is CAWICGTALHQPQHF. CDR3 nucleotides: TGTGCCTGGATTTGTGGGACAGCGTTACATCAGCCCCAGCATTTT.

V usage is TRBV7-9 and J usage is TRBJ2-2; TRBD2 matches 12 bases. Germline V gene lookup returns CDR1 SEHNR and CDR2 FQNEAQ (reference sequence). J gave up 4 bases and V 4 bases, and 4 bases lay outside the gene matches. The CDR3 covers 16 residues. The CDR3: CASSSKTSGSTGELFF. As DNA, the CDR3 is TGTGCCAGCAGCTCCAAGACTAGCGGGAGCACCGGGGAGCTGTTTTTT.

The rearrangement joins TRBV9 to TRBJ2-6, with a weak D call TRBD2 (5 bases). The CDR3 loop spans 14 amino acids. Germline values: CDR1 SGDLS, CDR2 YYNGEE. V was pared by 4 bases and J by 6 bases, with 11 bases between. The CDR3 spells CASSPHREANVLTF. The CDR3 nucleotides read TGTGCCAGCAGCCCGCATCGGGAGGCCAACGTCCTGACTTTC.

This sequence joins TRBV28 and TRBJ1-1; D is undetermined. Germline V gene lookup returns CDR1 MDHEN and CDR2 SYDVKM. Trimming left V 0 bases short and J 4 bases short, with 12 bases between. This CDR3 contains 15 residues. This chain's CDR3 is CASSLWGFGSTEAFF. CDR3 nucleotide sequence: TGTGCCAGCAGTTTATGGGGTTTCGGGAGCACTGAAGCTTTCTTT.

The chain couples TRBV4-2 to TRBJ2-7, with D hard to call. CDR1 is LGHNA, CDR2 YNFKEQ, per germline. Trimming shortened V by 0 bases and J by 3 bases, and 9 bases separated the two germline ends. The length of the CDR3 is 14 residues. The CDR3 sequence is CASSQDPRHYEQYF. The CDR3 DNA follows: TGTGCCAGCAGCCAAGATCCTCGGCACTACGAGCAGTACTTC.

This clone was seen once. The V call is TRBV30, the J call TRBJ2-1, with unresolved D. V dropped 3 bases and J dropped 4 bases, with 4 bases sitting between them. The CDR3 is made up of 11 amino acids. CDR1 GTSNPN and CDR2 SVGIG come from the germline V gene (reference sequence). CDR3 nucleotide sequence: TGTGCCTGGAGATCTTACAATGAGCAGTTCTTC. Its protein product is CAWRSYNEQFF.

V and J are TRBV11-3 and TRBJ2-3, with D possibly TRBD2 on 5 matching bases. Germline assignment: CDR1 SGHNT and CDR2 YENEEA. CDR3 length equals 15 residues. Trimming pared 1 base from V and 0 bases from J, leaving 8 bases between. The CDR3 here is CASSLGGPSTDTQYF. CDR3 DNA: TGTGCCAGCAGCTTAGGCGGGCCTAGCACAGATACGCAGTATTTT.

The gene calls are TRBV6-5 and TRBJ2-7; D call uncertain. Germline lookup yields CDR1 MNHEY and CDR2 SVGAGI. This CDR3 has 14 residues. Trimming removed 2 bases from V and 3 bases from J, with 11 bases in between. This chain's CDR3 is CASSYVSSGYEQYF. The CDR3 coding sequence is TGTGCCAGCAGTTACGTGTCCTCGGGCTACGAGCAGTACTTC.

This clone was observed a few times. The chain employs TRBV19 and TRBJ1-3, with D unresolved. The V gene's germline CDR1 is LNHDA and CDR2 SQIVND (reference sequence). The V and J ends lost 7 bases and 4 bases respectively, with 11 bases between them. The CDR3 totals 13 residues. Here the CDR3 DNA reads TGTGCCAGTATCACCACATCGGGAAACACCATATATTTT. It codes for CASITTSGNTIYF.

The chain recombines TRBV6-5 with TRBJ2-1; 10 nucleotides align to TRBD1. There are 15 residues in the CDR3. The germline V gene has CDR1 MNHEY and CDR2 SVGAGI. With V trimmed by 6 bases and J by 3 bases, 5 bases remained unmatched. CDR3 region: CASRPGTGVYNEQFF. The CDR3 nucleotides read TGTGCCAGCAGGCCCGGGACAGGGGTCTACAATGAGCAGTTCTTC.

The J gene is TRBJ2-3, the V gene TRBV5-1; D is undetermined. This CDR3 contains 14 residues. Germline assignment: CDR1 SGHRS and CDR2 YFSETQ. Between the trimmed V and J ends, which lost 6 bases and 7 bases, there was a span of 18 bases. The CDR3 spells CASIPPPNSHTQYF. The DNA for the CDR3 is TGCGCCAGCATACCCCCTCCCAATAGTCATACGCAGTATTTT. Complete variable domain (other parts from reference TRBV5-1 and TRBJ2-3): KAGVTQTPRYLIKTRGQQVTLSCSPISGHRSVSWYQQTPGQGLQFLFEYFSETQRNKGNFPGRFSGRQFSNSRSEMNVSTLELGDSALYLCASIPPPNSHTQYFGPGTRLTVL.